Given below is one TCR beta chain in context. Its antigen is as yet unknown. This table comes from immunoSEQ multiplex PCR, and its TCRdb copy is limited to in-frame clones, with some not included. The sample yields around 37,000 clones, around 84% seen once. These data belong to a study of T cell clonotyping in hematopoietic cell transplantation. Study-level background: Cytoreduction preceded collection of pretransplant recipient samples. Study outcomes and limitations: Cells were unsorted, so CD4 and CD8 contributions were not separated. Recipient TCR diversity dropped after transplant; expanded clonotypes rose from day 30 to 180. At the given depth, recipient repertoires were over 95% de novo clonotypes.

The length of the CDR3 is 15 residues. Germline V gives CDR1 MNHEY, CDR2 SVGAGI. Trimming took off 7 bases at V and 2 bases at J, with 18 bases between the two ends. Time point given: recipient sample about 28 days before transplant, after cytoreduction. The source is a man between 60 and 75 years old with acute myeloid leukemia. Some clones in this sample may be carry-over from other donors' samples. V and J are TRBV6-5 and TRBJ2-7, with D perhaps matching TRBD2 (7 bases). This specimen was peripheral blood mononuclear cells, taken before stem cell transplant. The CDR3 coding sequence is TGTGCCAGCACCACCCCCCGGGGGGCTGCCTACGAGCAGTACTTC. It encodes CASTTPRGAAYEQYF.